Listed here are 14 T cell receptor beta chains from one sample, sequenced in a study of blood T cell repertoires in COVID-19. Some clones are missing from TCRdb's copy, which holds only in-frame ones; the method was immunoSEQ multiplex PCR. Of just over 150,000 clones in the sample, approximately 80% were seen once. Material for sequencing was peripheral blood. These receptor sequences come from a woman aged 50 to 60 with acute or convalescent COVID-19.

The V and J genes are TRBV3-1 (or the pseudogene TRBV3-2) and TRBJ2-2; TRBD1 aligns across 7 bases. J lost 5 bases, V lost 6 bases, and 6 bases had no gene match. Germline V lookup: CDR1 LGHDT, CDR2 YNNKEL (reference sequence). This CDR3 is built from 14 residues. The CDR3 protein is CASSNRGSTGELFF. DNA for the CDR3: TGTGCCAGCAGTAACAGGGGATCGACCGGGGAGCTGTTTTTT.

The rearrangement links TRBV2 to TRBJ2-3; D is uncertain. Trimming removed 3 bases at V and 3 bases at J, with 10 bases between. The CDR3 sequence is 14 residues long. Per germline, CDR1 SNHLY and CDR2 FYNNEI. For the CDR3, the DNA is TGTGCCAGCAGTGATAGCCAGTATACAGATACGCAGTATTTT. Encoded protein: CASSDSQYTDTQYF.

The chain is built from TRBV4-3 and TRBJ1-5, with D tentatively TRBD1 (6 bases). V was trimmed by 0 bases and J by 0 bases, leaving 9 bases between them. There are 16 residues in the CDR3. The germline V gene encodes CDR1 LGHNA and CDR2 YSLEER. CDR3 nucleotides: TGCGCCAGCAGCCAAGATTTAGGGGGTAGCAATCAGCCCCAGCATTTT. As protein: CASSQDLGGSNQPQHF.

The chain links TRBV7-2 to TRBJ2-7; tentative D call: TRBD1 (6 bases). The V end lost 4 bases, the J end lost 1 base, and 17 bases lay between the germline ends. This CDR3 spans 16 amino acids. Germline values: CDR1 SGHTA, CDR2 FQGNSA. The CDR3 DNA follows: TGTGCCAGCAGCTCTCGCACCAAACAGGGTTCCTACGAGCAGTACTTC. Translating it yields CASSSRTKQGSYEQYF.

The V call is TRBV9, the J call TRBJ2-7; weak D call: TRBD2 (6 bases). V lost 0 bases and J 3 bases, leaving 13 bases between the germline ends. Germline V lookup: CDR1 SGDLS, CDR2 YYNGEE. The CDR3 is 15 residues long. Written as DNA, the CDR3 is TGTGCCAGCAGCGTAGAAACTAGCACCGGCTACGAGCAGTACTTC. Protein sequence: CASSVETSTGYEQYF.

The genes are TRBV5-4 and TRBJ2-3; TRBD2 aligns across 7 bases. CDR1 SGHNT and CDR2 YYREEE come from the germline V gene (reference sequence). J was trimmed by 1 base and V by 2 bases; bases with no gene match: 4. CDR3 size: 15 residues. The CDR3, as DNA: TGTGCCAGCAGCTTACAGGCGGGGGGCACAGATACGCAGTATTTT. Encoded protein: CASSLQAGGTDTQYF. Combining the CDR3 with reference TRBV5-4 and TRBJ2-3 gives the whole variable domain ETGVTQSPTHLIKTRGQQVTLRCSSQSGHNTVSWYQQALGQGPQFIFQYYREEENGRGNFPPRFSGLQFPNYSSELNVNALELDDSALYLCASSLQAGGTDTQYFGPGTRLTVL.

CDR3 DNA sequence: TGCGCCAGCAGCCAAGTCCGTGGCAGTTACACCGGGGAGCTGTTTTTT. Its protein product is CASSQVRGSYTGELFF. The chain has TRBV4-1 and TRBJ2-2; D gene ambiguous. V lost 1 base, J lost 3 bases, and 12 bases lay in between. CDR3 length: 16 residues. Germline V gene data show CDR1 as MGHRA and CDR2 as YSYEKL.

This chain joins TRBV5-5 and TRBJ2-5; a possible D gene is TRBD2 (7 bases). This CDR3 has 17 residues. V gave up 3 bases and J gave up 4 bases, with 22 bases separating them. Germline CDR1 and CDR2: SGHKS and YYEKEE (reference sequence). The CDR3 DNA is TGTGCCAGCAGCTCGGGACCGGCGCGGGGGCCGGGAGAGACCCAGTACTTC. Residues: CASSSGPARGPGETQYF.

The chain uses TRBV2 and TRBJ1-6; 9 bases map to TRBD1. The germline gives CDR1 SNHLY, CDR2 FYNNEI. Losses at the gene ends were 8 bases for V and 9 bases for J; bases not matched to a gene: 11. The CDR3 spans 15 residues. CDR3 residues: CASQPGQGSGSPLHF. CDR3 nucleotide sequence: TGTGCCAGCCAACCGGGACAGGGATCCGGTTCACCCCTCCACTTT.

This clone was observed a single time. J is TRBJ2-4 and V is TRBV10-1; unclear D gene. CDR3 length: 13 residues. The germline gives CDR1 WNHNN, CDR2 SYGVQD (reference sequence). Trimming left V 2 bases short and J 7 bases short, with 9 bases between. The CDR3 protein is CASSEDPTNIQYF. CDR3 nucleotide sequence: TGCGCCAGCAGTGAGGATCCTACCAACATTCAGTACTTC.

The CDR3 nucleotides are TGCGCCAGCAGCTTGGGCAGTAACTATGGCTACACCTTC. This translates into CASSLGSNYGYTF. This rearrangement joins TRBV5-1 to TRBJ1-2; no clear D. Germline CDR1 is SGHRS and CDR2 is YFSETQ. With 0 bases removed from V and 1 base from J, the gap between germline ends came to 4 bases. This CDR3 region has 13 residues.

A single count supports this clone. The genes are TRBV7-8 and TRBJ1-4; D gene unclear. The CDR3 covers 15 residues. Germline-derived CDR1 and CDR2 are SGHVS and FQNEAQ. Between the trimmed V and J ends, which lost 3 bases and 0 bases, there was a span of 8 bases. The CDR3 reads CASSLRRATNEKLFF. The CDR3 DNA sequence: TGTGCCAGCAGCTTGCGGAGGGCAACTAATGAAAAACTGTTTTTT.

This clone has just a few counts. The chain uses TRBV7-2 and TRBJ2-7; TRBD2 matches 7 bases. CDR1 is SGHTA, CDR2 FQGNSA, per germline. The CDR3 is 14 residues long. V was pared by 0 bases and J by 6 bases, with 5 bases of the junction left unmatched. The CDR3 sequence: CASSLAGEGREQYF. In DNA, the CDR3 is TGTGCCAGCAGCTTAGCCGGGGAGGGCCGCGAGCAGTACTTC.

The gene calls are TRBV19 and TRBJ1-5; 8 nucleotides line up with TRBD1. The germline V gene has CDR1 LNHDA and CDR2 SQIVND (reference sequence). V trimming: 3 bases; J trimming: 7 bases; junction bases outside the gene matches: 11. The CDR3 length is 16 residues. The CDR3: CASSIHLGQVVQPQHF. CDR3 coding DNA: TGTGCCAGTAGTATTCATTTGGGACAGGTGGTGCAGCCCCAGCATTTT.